The sequence of this T cell receptor beta chain was determined in a study of blood T cell repertoires in COVID-19. Looking at the study overall: Acute and convalescent COVID-19 specimens originated in the United States, Italy and Spain. Sample material is recorded as cDNA or gDNA derived from T cells, B-cell-depleted T cells, or PBMCs.

In the study's own analysis: Amplified reference gene primers provided the basis for estimating nucleated cell counts. The table came from immunoSEQ multiplex PCR; TCRdb's copy has only in-frame clones and leaves some out. That table supplies the V and J calls and clone size; D and trimming were determined from the DNA. The sample includes approximately 120,000 clones, about 80% of them seen just once. V trimming: 4 bases; J trimming: 8 bases; junction bases outside the gene matches: 10. Looked up from germline, CDR1 is SGHRS and CDR2 is YFSETQ. The CDR3 spans 15 residues. Sequenced: peripheral blood. This receptor was taken from a man aged 35 to 55 with active or convalescent COVID-19. This chain uses TRBV5-1 with TRBJ1-4; the match to TRBD1 covers 8 bases. The CDR3 nucleotides read TGCGCCAGCAGCGCCCTGACAGGGGACGGGGAAAAACTGTTTTTT. It yields the protein CASSALTGDGEKLFF.